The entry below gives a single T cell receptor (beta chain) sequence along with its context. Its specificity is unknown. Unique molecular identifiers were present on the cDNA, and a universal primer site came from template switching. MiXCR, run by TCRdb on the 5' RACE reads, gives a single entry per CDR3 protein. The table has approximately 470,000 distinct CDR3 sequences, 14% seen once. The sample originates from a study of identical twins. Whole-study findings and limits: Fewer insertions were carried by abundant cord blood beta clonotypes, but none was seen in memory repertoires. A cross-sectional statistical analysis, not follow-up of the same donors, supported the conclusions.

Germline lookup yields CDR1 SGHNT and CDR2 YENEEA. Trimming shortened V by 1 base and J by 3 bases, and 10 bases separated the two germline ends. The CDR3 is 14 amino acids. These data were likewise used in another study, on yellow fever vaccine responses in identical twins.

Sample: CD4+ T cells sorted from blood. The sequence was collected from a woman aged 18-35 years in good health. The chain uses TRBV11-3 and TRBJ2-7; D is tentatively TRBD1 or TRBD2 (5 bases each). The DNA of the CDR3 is TGTGCCAGCAGCTTAGCAGGGACCCACTACGAGCAGTACTTC. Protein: CASSLAGTHYEQYF.